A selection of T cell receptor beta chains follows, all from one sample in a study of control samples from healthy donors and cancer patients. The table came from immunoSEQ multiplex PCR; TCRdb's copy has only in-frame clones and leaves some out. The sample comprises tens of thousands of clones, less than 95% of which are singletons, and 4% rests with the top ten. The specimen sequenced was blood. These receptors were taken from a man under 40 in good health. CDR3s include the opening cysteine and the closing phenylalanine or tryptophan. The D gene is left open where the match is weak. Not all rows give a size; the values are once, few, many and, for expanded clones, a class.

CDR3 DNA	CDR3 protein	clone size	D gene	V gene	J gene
TGTGCCTGGGTCCAGGGGGGCCTTAACTATGGCTACACCTTC	CAWVQGGLNYGYTF	.	TRBD1	TRBV30	TRBJ1-2
TGTGCCAGCAGCTTAAACCCGGGACGGCTCTATGGCTACACCTTC	CASSLNPGRLYGYTF	.	.	TRBV7-3	TRBJ1-2
TGTGCCAGCAGCCAAACTGCAAGGGAATACGAGCAGTTCTTC	CASSQTAREYEQFF	.	.	TRBV14	TRBJ2-1
TGTGCCAGCAGTTTGGGGGGCGCGGGGAACACTGAAGCTTTCTTT	CASSLGGAGNTEAFF	.	.	TRBV28	TRBJ1-1
TGCGCCAGCAGCCAAGCAAGGGGGCGCGGTTGGACTGAAGCTTTCTTT	CASSQARGRGWTEAFF	.	TRBD1	TRBV4-3	TRBJ1-1
TGCGCCAGCAGCCAAGTACTAGCGGACAATACCTACAATGAGCAGTTCTTC	CASSQVLADNTYNEQFF	.	TRBD2	TRBV4-1	TRBJ2-1
TGCACCAGCGGATCCAGCTCAACCCCGACTAGCGGAAGGCAAGAGACCCAGTACTTC	CTSGSSSTPTSGRQETQYF	.	.	TRBV1	TRBJ2-5
TGTGCCAGCAGTTCGGGGGGACAGGGGGCCCGAGAGACCCAGTACTTC	CASSSGGQGARETQYF	.	TRBD1	TRBV28	TRBJ2-5
TGTGCCAGCAGCTTACAGTCTCATAGCACAGATACGCAGTATTTT	CASSLQSHSTDTQYF	once	.	TRBV7-2	TRBJ2-3
TGCGCCAGCAGCCAAGCCCGGTGGGGCACGCAGTATTTT	CASSQARWGTQYF	.	.	TRBV4-3	TRBJ2-3
TGTGCCAGCAGCCATAGAGGTGGAGAGCGGCTGTTCTTC	CASSHRGGERLFF	.	.	TRBV3-1/TRBV3-2	TRBJ2-1
TGCGCCAGCAGCCAAGTTCAGCATGAGCAGTTCTTC	CASSQVQHEQFF	.	.	TRBV4-3	TRBJ2-1
TGTGCCAGCAGCTCACAGGGGATCGGGGAAAAACTGTTTTTT	CASSSQGIGEKLFF	.	TRBD1	TRBV7-9	TRBJ1-4
TGCGCCAGCAGCCGGGACGGCCTCAATCAGCCCCAGCATTTT	CASSRDGLNQPQHF	once	.	TRBV5-1	TRBJ1-5
TGCGCCAGCAGCTTGGGTCTAGCGGGAGGGCCTGATGAGCAGTTCTTC	CASSLGLAGGPDEQFF	.	TRBD2	TRBV5-1	TRBJ2-1
TGTGCCAGCAGCTCTGACGTACTCTCCTACGAGCAGTACTTC	CASSSDVLSYEQYF	.	.	TRBV9	TRBJ2-7
TGTGCCAGCAGCCCGGGGGGAGGAGATACGCAGTATTTT	CASSPGGGDTQYF	.	TRBD2	TRBV9	TRBJ2-3
TGCGCCAGCAGCCAAGATCTCACAGGGGTTTATTACGAGCAGTACTTC	CASSQDLTGVYYEQYF	once	TRBD1	TRBV4-1	TRBJ2-7
TGTGCCACCAGCAGAGATCTCCCTAGCGGGGCGAACACCGGGGAGCTGTTTTTT	CATSRDLPSGANTGELFF	.	TRBD2	TRBV15	TRBJ2-2
TGTGCCAGCAGTTTAGTAGAGGGGACAGCTTTCGAGCAGTACTTC	CASSLVEGTAFEQYF	.	TRBD1	TRBV7-9	TRBJ2-7
TGTGCCAGCAGCTTTGGACAGGGTAGCAATCAGCCCCAGCATTTT	CASSFGQGSNQPQHF	.	TRBD1	TRBV5-4	TRBJ1-5
TGCAGCGTTGGGCCAGCTCTTAATGAAAAACTGTTTTTT	CSVGPALNEKLFF	.	.	TRBV29-1	TRBJ1-4
TGTGCCAGCAGCCCGACGGGTGGGGGGAACGAGCAGTACTTC	CASSPTGGGNEQYF	.	.	TRBV14	TRBJ2-7
TGTGCCAGCAGACCAACAGCGGGAGGGACCAATGAGCAGTTCTTC	CASRPTAGGTNEQFF	.	TRBD2	TRBV5-5	TRBJ2-1
TGCGCCAGCAGCTTTGACGGGGCGGGCGGCTACACCTTC	CASSFDGAGGYTF	.	.	TRBV5-1	TRBJ1-2
TGCAGCGTAGCCGGGACAGGGGCTCCTAACTATGGCTACACCTTC	CSVAGTGAPNYGYTF	.	TRBD1	TRBV29-1	TRBJ1-2
TGTGCCAGCAGCCAAGATTCGGGGGGGCGAGAGACCCAGTACTTC	CASSQDSGGRETQYF	.	TRBD2	TRBV3-1/TRBV3-2	TRBJ2-5
TGTGCCTGGTCCTGGATAGGGATGTACACTGAAGCTTTCTTT	CAWSWIGMYTEAFF	.	.	TRBV30	TRBJ1-1
TGTGCCAGCAGCTCCACCTGGGGCTCGCAAGAGACCCAGTACTTC	CASSSTWGSQETQYF	.	.	TRBV7-8	TRBJ2-5
TGTGCCAGCAGCCAAGGACCGATCTATAATTCACCCCTCCACTTT	CASSQGPIYNSPLHF	.	.	TRBV14	TRBJ1-6
TGTGCCAGCAGCCCACAGGCTATATCCTCCTACGAGCAGTACTTC	CASSPQAISSYEQYF	.	.	TRBV7-9	TRBJ2-7
TGTGCCATCAGTGACCCGGGACAGGGCGCTTTCTTT	CAISDPGQGAFF	.	TRBD1	TRBV24-1	TRBJ1-1
TGCGCCAGCAGCCAAGATCAGGGGAGATTCACTGGAAACACCATATATTTT	CASSQDQGRFTGNTIYF	.	.	TRBV4-3	TRBJ1-3
TGCAGCGTTGAAACGACCCGCTTTGACGCTGAAGCTTTCTTT	CSVETTRFDAEAFF	.	.	TRBV29-1	TRBJ1-1
TGTGCCAGCGGCCAGGGCAACTTTGGCTACACCTTC	CASGQGNFGYTF	.	.	TRBV7-9	TRBJ1-2
TGTGCCAGCAGTCCTCTAGCGGGGCCCTACAATGAGCAGTTCTTC	CASSPLAGPYNEQFF	.	TRBD2	TRBV27	TRBJ2-1
TGTGCCACCAGTGATTTGGGGGAAGCTTTCTTT	CATSDLGEAFF	.	.	TRBV24-1	TRBJ1-1
TGTGCCAGCAGTTCCTCGGGTGCAACTAATGAAAAACTGTTTTTT	CASSSSGATNEKLFF	.	.	TRBV6-2/TRBV6-3	TRBJ1-4
TGTGCCAGCAGTTTTGGCGGGAACAGGGGGTTCAATCAGCCCCAGCATTTT	CASSFGGNRGFNQPQHF	.	TRBD1	TRBV27	TRBJ1-5
TGTGCCAGCAGCCCCCAAAGACCCGAAGCTTTCTTT	CASSPQRPEAFF	.	.	TRBV7-9	TRBJ1-1
TGCGCCAGCAGCTCAGGACAGGGATGGACCGGGGAGCTGTTTTTT	CASSSGQGWTGELFF	.	TRBD1	TRBV4-3	TRBJ2-2
TGTGCCAGCAGCCCCGGGACAGGGACCTACGAGCAGTACTTC	CASSPGTGTYEQYF	.	TRBD1	TRBV3-1/TRBV3-2	TRBJ2-7
TGTGCCAGCAGCCCCCGGACCACTGAAGCTTTCTTT	CASSPRTTEAFF	.	.	TRBV7-9	TRBJ1-1
TGTGCCTGGAGTGTACTCGGAAATGAAAAACTGTTTTTT	CAWSVLGNEKLFF	.	.	TRBV30	TRBJ1-4
TGCAGCGTGAAAACAGGGAATAGCAATCAGCCCCAGCATTTT	CSVKTGNSNQPQHF	.	.	TRBV29-1	TRBJ1-5